The TCR beta chain described here comes from a study of cytomegalovirus exposure and HLA in healthy donors. V shed 5 bases, J shed 1 base, and the junction held 3 bases outside the gene matches. This CDR3 region has 14 residues. Germline CDR1 is SGHVS and CDR2 is FQNEAQ. In the case of this clone: What it binds is unknown. The same CDR3 arises from other DNA sequences in this sample as well.

The primer mix had 60 Vbeta and 13 Jbeta primers. Generated by immunoSEQ multiplex PCR, the TCRdb table keeps only in-frame clones and is missing some. The repertoire holds some 110,000 clones, with approximately 74% as singletons. Study results and limitations: A link between a missense DCLRE1C variant and TCR beta V- and J-gene trimming emerged from a later analysis. Indistinguishable V segments, including TRBV6-2 and TRBV6-3, were excluded. The study listed roughly 150 cytomegalovirus-associated TCR beta chains.

Sequenced: PBMCs. The clonotype was recovered from a woman aged 50 to 60 in good health and CMV-seropositive. The rearrangement links TRBV7-8 to TRBJ1-1; 8 positions match TRBD1. CDR3 sequence reads: CASSQGQANTEAFF. CDR3 sequence (DNA): TGTGCCAGCAGCCAGGGACAGGCGAACACTGAAGCTTTCTTT.